Listed below are T cell receptor beta chains from one sample, sequenced in a study of cytomegalovirus exposure and HLA in healthy donors. Measured with immunoSEQ multiplex PCR; TCRdb has only the in-frame clones, and not every one. This repertoire shows about 250,000 clones, about 90% found once; its top ten account for about 12%. Sequenced material: PBMCs. These receptors all stem from a man between 18 and 29 years old in good health and CMV-seropositive. Both conserved end residues are part of each CDR3. The D gene is left open where the match is weak. The listing skips clone size in some rows; elsewhere it reads once, few, many or a size class.

d_gene	len	v_gene	j_gene	abundance	CDR3nt	CDR3aa
NA	13	TRBV27	TRBJ2-7	NA	TGTGCCAGCAGTTTTTCGGGGGAAGGCGAGCAGTACTTC	CASSFSGEGEQYF
NA	14	TRBV6-1	TRBJ1-2	few	TGTGCCAGCAGTGATATAGGGGGTTTTGGAGGCTACACCTTC	CASSDIGGFGGYTF
NA	14	TRBV18	TRBJ2-3	NA	TGTGCCAGCTCACGACTACGGGACACAGATACGCAGTATTTT	CASSRLRDTDTQYF
NA	15	TRBV6-1	TRBJ2-2	NA	TGTGCCAGCAGTGCCAGGCGGGGGAACACCGGGGAGCTGTTTTTT	CASSARRGNTGELFF
TRBD2	15	TRBV5-1	TRBJ2-3	NA	TGCGCCAGCAGCTTGGAACTAGTGGGGGGGGATACGCAGTATTTT	CASSLELVGGDTQYF
TRBD1	13	TRBV9	TRBJ2-7	NA	TGTGCCAGCAGCGCCGACAGGGGGGACGAGCAGTACTTC	CASSADRGDEQYF
TRBD1	14	TRBV11-2	TRBJ2-1	NA	TGTGCCAGCAGCTTAGGACAGGGCTTACATGAGCAGTTCTTC	CASSLGQGLHEQFF
TRBD2	16	TRBV5-1	TRBJ2-3	NA	TGCGCCAGCAGCTTGGAATACGCGGGGGACACAGATACGCAGTATTTT	CASSLEYAGDTDTQYF
NA	14	TRBV30	TRBJ2-7	NA	TGTGCCTGGAGTGTTGTGGTGGGGAGCTACGAGCAGTACTTC	CAWSVVVGSYEQYF
TRBD1	15	TRBV6-1	TRBJ1-4	NA	TGTGCCAGCAGCCAGGGACAGGGCCGTAATGAAAAACTGTTTTTT	CASSQGQGRNEKLFF
TRBD1	13	TRBV30	TRBJ1-5	NA	TGTGCCTGGAGCAAGACAGGGGTGCAGCCCCAGCATTTT	CAWSKTGVQPQHF
NA	12	TRBV30	TRBJ1-2	NA	TGTGCCTGGAGTTATAAGGGCTATGGCTACACCTTC	CAWSYKGYGYTF
NA	15	TRBV7-9	TRBJ1-3	NA	TGTGCCAGCAGCCGCGGGACAACCTCTGGAAACACCATATATTTT	CASSRGTTSGNTIYF